Below are 3 T cell receptor beta chains sequenced from a single sample in a study of read filtering for tumor transcriptome and immune sequencing. From roughly 400 ng of RNA, a library with molecular barcoded alpha/delta and beta/gamma adaptors was made. TCRdb re-derived calls from the reads in MiXCR, one entry per CDR3 protein. The sample lists about 57,000 distinct CDR3 sequences; 20% to 25% were seen once. Input material: a population of CD138-negative cells sorted from bone marrow. The receptors stem from a donor aged 40 or older with multiple myeloma.

This clonotype was seen repeatedly, ten times or more. The chain links TRBV12-3 or TRBV12-4 to TRBJ2-1; D unclear. The CDR3 is 11 amino acids. The germline V and J ends were trimmed by 4 bases and 7 bases, with 5 bases remaining between them. The CDR3 loop reads CASSWVNEQFF. Written as DNA, the CDR3 is TGTGCCAGCAGTTGGGTGAATGAGCAGTTCTTC.

This clonotype was seen ten or more times. This chain connects TRBV28 to TRBJ2-2, with no clear D. V gave up 5 bases and J gave up 4 bases, with 11 bases separating them. The CDR3 is made up of 14 amino acids. Germline V gene lookup returns CDR1 MDHEN and CDR2 SYDVKM. CDR3 DNA sequence: TGTGCCAGCAGTCAATCCCAGCTCACCGGGGAGCTGTTTTTT. Residues: CASSQSQLTGELFF.

This clonotype was recorded at least ten times. This chain connects TRBV28 to TRBJ1-1; the D gene is possibly TRBD1 (5 bases). The germline gives CDR1 MDHEN, CDR2 SYDVKM. The CDR3 length is 13 residues. Deletions cut 4 bases from V and 7 bases from J, with 13 bases between. The CDR3 sequence: CASSSGDRYEAFF. As DNA, the CDR3 is TGTGCCAGCAGTTCCGGGGACCGATATGAAGCTTTCTTT.